This T cell receptor beta chain was obtained from a study of vaccination and CD4 T cells after COVID-19. Sample time point: late sampling 161 to 241 days after vaccination in three convalescent patients. This sample's treatment: roughly 10-day PBMC culture with coronavirus spike peptide pools or control peptides (ViraFEST assay). Notes on this clonotype: Its antigen is undetermined.

Study-wide findings and caveats: The rise in median SARS-CoV-2-reactive clonotypes, from around 21 to 38, was not significant.

The Oncomine TCR Beta short-read assay sequenced DNA from cultured CD4+ T cells. Each CDR3 protein gets one entry after TCRdb re-called the PCR reads with MiXCR. The sample has 25,000 to 30,000 distinct CDR3 sequences; less than 45% are singletons. The sequence derives from a human donor who had recovered from COVID-19. This material consisted of CD4+ T cells from blood, cultured in vitro, taken about 7 months after SARS-CoV-2 vaccination.

In DNA, the CDR3 is TGCAGTGCCACACTCCTAGCGGGAGGGTCCGATGAGCAGTTCTTC. Amino acid sequence: CSATLLAGGSDEQFF. The rearrangement joins TRBV20-1 to TRBJ2-1; TRBD2 matches 12 bases. Trimming cost V 6 bases and J 8 bases; bases outside gene matches: 11. The CDR3 covers 15 residues. Germline loops: CDR1 DFQATT, CDR2 SNEGSKA (reference sequence).